The rows below give T cell receptor beta chains drawn from one sample of a study of T-cell memory formation after mild COVID-19. TCRdb recomputed calls from the 5' RACE reads with MiXCR, one row per CDR3 protein. The sample holds 210,000 or so distinct CDR3 sequences; approximately 30% are singletons and the top ten take about 10%. Sequencing used PBMCs or a T cell subset sorted from them (not recorded which). These receptors were taken from an adult woman who had mild COVID-19 (a few samples of this study predate the infection). Cell type and time point are not known. CDR3s include the opening cysteine and the closing phenylalanine or tryptophan. The D gene is left open where the match is weak. Size is omitted from some rows. Given values are once, few, many or a class for expanded clones.

.,TRBD2,TRBV20-1,TRBJ2-3,TGCAGTGCTGTCGATCCCTTAGCGGGAGGGCCAGATACGCAGTATTTT,CSAVDPLAGGPDTQYF
.,.,TRBV20-1,TRBJ1-1,TGCAGTGCTAGCCCGCAAATTATGAACACTGAAGCTTTCTTT,CSASPQIMNTEAFF
.,.,TRBV7-3,TRBJ1-1,TGTGCCAGCAGCTTTGGGTCCGAGGTCGTAATCTTT,CASSFGSEVVIF
.,TRBD2,TRBV7-2,TRBJ2-3,TGTGCCAGCAGCTTAGAGAGGCTAGCGGGAGCAGATACGCAGTATTTT,CASSLERLAGADTQYF
few,TRBD2,TRBV4-1,TRBJ2-1,TGCGCCAGCAGCCTCGGGACTAGCGGGGGACATGAGCAGTTCTTC,CASSLGTSGGHEQFF
many,.,TRBV30,TRBJ2-3,TGTGCCTGGAGTTCACGACGCGCAGATACGCAGTATTTT,CAWSSRRADTQYF
.,TRBD2,TRBV5-1,TRBJ2-1,TGCGCCAGCAGCTTGTTGCCTAGCGGGGGTAACGAGCAGTTCTTC,CASSLLPSGGNEQFF
few,.,TRBV16,TRBJ1-3,TGTGCCAGCAGCCAATCGCCCAGCCAGGGCGCTCGGGGAAACACCATATATTTT,CASSQSPSQGARGNTIYF
few,TRBD2,TRBV11-2,TRBJ2-1,TGTGCCAGCAGCGCCGAAGGACTAGCGGAGAGAAGGGTAGATGAGCAGTTCTTC,CASSAEGLAERRVDEQFF
.,.,TRBV7-7,TRBJ2-2,TGTGCTAGCAGCTTGGCAGACAACACCGGGGAGCTGTTTTTT,CASSLADNTGELFF
few,.,TRBV7-2,TRBJ1-3,TGTGCCAGCAGTCAGGGGCTTAGCTCTGGAAACACCATATATTTT,CASSQGLSSGNTIYF
.,.,TRBV3-1,TRBJ1-1,TGTGCCAGCAGCCAAGCGGGCTCGAACACTGAAGCTTTCTTT,CASSQAGSNTEAFF
.,.,TRBV4-3,TRBJ2-7,TGCGCCAGCAGCCCCCGGCGAGCGGCAACCTACGAGCAGTACTTC,CASSPRRAATYEQYF
few,.,TRBV7-2,TRBJ1-3,TGTGCCAGCAGCCTCCGTAGGGCGTCTGGAAACACCATATATTTT,CASSLRRASGNTIYF
.,.,TRBV12-5,TRBJ2-1,TGTGCTAGTGGTTTGGTACTTACCGGGTCCTACAATGAGCAGTTCTTC,CASGLVLTGSYNEQFF
.,TRBD2,TRBV25-1,TRBJ2-1,TGTGCCAGCAGTGAAATCCCGATAGCGGGTACCTCCAGAGTGCAGTTCTTC,CASSEIPIAGTSRVQFF
.,.,TRBV18,TRBJ2-3,TGTGCCAGCTCACAACAGGGTGCAGATACGCAGTATTTT,CASSQQGADTQYF
.,.,TRBV10-3,TRBJ1-2,TGTGCCATCAGTGATTCTGAAGGGAGAAGCTTC,CAISDSEGRSF
.,.,TRBV12-3/TRBV12-4,TRBJ1-1,TGTGCCAGCAGTCCCTTTCCCCGAGAGGACACTGAAGCTTTCTTT,CASSPFPREDTEAFF
few,TRBD2,TRBV12-3/TRBV12-4,TRBJ2-3,TGTGCCAGCAGTCCTAGCGGGGGGGTTGCCGATACGCAGTATTTT,CASSPSGGVADTQYF
few,.,TRBV7-2,TRBJ1-2,TGTGCCAGCAGCCTGACCGACAGTTTTCATGGCTACACCTTC,CASSLTDSFHGYTF
few,.,TRBV29-1,TRBJ1-1,TGCAGCGTGGTCGCACTGGTTGAAGCTTTCTTT,CSVVALVEAFF
.,TRBD1,TRBV5-1,TRBJ2-1,TGCGCCAGCAGCTATATGACAGGGGAGGCCTACAATGAGCAGTTCTTC,CASSYMTGEAYNEQFF
.,TRBD2,TRBV9,TRBJ2-3,TGTGCCAGCAGCCCCAGGACTAGCGGAGCCACAGATACGCAGTATTTT,CASSPRTSGATDTQYF
.,.,TRBV3-1,TRBJ1-6,TGTGCCAGCAGCCAAGGATTGATACGGAAGTTCTCCTATAATTCACCCCTCCACTTT,CASSQGLIRKFSYNSPLHF
once,TRBD1,TRBV20-1,TRBJ1-5,TGCAGTGCTAGGCAAGACAGGGGGCGAACTCAGCCCCAGCATTTT,CSARQDRGRTQPQHF
many,TRBD1,TRBV18,TRBJ2-6,TGTGCCAGCTCACCACGAACAGGGGCTCTCTCTGGGGCCAACGTCCTGACTTTC,CASSPRTGALSGANVLTF
few,.,TRBV7-2,TRBJ2-5,TGTGCCAGCAGCTTAATCTTGGCAGGGACGAAAGAGACCCAGTACTTC,CASSLILAGTKETQYF
few,TRBD1,TRBV5-1,TRBJ2-5,TGCGCCAGCAGCTCAAAACCTAAGGCGGGGACAGGGGGGGAGACCCAGTACTTC,CASSSKPKAGTGGETQYF
few,.,TRBV7-2,TRBJ1-2,TGTGCCAGCAGCCCGTCCGCGACCAACTATGGCTACACCTTC,CASSPSATNYGYTF
many,TRBD2,TRBV12-3/TRBV12-4,TRBJ2-5,TGTGCCAGCAGTCCCCGAGCGGGAGTGGGGGAGACCCAGTACTTC,CASSPRAGVGETQYF
few,.,TRBV7-9,TRBJ2-7,TGTGCCAGCAGCTTTAGGACGGACGGCTACGAGCAGTACTTC,CASSFRTDGYEQYF
.,.,TRBV7-9,TRBJ2-1,TGTGCCAGCAGCTTACGGCGGAAGACCCACAATGAGCAGTTCTTC,CASSLRRKTHNEQFF